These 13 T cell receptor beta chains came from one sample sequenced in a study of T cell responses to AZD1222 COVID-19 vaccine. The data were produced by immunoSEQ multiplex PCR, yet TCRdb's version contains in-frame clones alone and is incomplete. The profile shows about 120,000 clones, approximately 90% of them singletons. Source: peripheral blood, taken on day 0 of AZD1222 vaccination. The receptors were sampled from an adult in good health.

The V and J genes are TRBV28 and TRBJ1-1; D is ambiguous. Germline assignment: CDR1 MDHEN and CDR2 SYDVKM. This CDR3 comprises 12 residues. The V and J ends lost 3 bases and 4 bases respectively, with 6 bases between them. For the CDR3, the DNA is TGTGCCAGCAGTTTGCTGGGCACTGAAGCTTTCTTT. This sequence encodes CASSLLGTEAFF.

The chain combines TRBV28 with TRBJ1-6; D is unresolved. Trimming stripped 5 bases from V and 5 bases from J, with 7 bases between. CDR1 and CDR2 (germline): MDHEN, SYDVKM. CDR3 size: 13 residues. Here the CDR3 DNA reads TGTGCCAGCAGTCGTAGGGATAATTCACCCCTCCACTTT. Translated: CASSRRDNSPLHF.

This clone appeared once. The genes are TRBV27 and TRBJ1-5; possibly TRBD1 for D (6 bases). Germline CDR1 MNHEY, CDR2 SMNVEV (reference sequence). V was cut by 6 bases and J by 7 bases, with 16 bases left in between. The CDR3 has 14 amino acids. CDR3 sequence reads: CASREQGVLQPQHF. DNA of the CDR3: TGTGCCAGCAGAGAACAGGGCGTCCTCCAGCCCCAGCATTTT.

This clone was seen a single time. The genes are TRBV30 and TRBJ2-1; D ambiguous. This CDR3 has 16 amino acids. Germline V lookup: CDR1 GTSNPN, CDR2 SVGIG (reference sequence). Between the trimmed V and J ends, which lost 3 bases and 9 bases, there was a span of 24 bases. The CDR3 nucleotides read TGTGCCTGGAGGTCGACGGGTGGGATCGCTGTGAGTGAGCAGTTCTTC. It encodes CAWRSTGGIAVSEQFF.

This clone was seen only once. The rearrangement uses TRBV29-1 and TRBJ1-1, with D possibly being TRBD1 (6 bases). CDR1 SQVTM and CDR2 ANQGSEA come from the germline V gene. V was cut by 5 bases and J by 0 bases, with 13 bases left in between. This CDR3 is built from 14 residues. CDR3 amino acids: CSVTGRDMNTEAFF. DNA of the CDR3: TGCAGCGTTACTGGACGGGACATGAACACTGAAGCTTTCTTT.

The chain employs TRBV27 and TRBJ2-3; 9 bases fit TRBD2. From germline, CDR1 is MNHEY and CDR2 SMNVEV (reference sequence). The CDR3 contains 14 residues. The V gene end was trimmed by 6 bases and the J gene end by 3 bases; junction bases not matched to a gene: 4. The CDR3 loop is CASRTSGVTDTQYF. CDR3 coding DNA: TGTGCCAGCAGGACTAGCGGAGTGACAGATACGCAGTATTTT.

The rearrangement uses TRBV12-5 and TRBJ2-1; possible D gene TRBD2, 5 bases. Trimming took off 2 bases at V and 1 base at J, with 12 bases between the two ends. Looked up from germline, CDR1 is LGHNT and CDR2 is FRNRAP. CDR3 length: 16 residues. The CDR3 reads CASGLPRTESYNEQFF. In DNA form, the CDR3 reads TGTGCTAGTGGTTTGCCCCGGACTGAATCCTACAATGAGCAGTTCTTC.

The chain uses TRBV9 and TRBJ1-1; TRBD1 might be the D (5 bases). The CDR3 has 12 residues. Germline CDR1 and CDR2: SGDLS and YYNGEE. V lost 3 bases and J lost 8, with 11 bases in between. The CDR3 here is CASSASGKEAFF. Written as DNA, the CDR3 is TGTGCCAGCAGCGCCTCAGGGAAGGAAGCTTTCTTT.

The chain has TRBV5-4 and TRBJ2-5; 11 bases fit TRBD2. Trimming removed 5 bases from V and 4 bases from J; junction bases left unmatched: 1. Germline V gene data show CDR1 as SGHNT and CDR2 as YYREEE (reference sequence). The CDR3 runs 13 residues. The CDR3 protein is CASRTSGIETQYF. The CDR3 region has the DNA TGTGCCAGCAGGACTAGCGGGATAGAGACCCAGTACTTC.

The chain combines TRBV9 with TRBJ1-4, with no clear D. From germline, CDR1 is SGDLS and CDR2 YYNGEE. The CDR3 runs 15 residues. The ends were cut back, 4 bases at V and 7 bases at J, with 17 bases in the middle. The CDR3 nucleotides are TGTGCCAGCAGCTCTACTGTAGGGCTGGGTGAAAAACTGTTTTTT. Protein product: CASSSTVGLGEKLFF. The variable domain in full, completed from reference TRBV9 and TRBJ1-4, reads DSGVTQTPKHLITATGQRVTLRCSPRSGDLSVYWYQQSLDQGLQFLIQYYNGEERAKGNILERFSAQQFPDLHSELNLSSLELGDSALYFCASSSTVGLGEKLFFGSGTQLSVL.

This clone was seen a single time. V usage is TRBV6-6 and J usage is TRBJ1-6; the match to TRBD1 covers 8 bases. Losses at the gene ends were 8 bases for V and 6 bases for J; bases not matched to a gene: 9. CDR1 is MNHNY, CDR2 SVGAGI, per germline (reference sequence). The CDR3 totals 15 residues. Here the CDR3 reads CASLIQGAANSPLHF. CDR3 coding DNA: TGTGCCAGCCTAATCCAGGGGGCAGCTAATTCACCCCTCCACTTT.

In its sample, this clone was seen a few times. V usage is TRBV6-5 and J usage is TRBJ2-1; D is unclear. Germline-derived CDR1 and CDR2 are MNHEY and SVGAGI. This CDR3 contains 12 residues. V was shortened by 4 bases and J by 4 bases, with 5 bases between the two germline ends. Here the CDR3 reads CASSSTYNEQFF. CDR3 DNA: TGTGCCAGCAGTTCTACTTACAATGAGCAGTTCTTC.

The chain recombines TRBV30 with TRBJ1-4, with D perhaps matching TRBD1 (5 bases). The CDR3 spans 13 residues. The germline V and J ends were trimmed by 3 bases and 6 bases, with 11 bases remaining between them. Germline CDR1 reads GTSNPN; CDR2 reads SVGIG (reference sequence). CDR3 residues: CAWRGGADEKLFF. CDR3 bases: TGTGCCTGGAGGGGAGGGGCGGATGAAAAACTGTTTTTT.